A selection of T cell receptor beta chains follows, all from one sample in a study of T cell clones after liver transplantation. The data were produced by immunoSEQ multiplex PCR, yet TCRdb's version contains in-frame clones alone and is incomplete. Among 98,000 or so clones listed, around four fifths were seen once. The starting material was CD4+ T cells from blood, obtained before liver transplant. These receptors came from a human donor who received a liver transplant. CDR3s leave out the opening cysteine and the closing phenylalanine or tryptophan. A D gene is named only where the DNA matches it firmly.

TRBV7-6 - ASSLNRPVNEKLF
TRBV7-2 - ASSSRAESYEQY
TRBV27 - ASSLIASTEAF
TRBV5-6 - ASSLNGLYGYT
TRBV11-1 - ASSLGSGYT
TRBV6-1 - ASSEAQGGNEKLF
TRBV4-1 TRBD1 ASSQGDRKDQPQH
TRBV19 TRBD1 ASSMLRGQVYEQY
TRBV14 TRBD2 ASSPRVAGLQETQY
TRBV5-1 - ASSFGQETQY
TRBV29-1 - SVVPGSTDTQY
TRBV7-2 - ASSLAWGNEQY
TRBV11-1 - ASRFPIGAEDTDTQY
TRBV11-2 TRBD1 ASSLDRTGLGEQY
TRBV29-1 TRBD1 SVGTGQGNNQPQH
TRBV5-1 TRBD2 ASSFSGDADTQY